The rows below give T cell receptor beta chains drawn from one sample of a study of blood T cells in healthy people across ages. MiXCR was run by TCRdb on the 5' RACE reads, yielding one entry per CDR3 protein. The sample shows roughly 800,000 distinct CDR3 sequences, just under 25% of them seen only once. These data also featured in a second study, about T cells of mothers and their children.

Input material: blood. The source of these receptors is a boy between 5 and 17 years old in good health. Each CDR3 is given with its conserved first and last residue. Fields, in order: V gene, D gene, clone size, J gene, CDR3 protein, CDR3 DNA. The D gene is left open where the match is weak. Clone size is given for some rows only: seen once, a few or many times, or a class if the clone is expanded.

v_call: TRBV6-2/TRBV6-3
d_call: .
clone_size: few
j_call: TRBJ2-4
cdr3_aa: CASMLFGGKNIQYF
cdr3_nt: TGTGCCAGCATGTTATTCGGTGGGAAAAACATTCAGTACTTC

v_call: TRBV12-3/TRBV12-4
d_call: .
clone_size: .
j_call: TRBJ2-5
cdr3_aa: CASRQTGFEGTQYF
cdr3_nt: TGTGCCAGCAGGCAAACAGGGTTCGAAGGGACCCAGTACTTC

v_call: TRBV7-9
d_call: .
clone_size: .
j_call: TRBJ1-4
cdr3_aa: CASSTTTNEKLFF
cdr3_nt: TGTGCCAGCAGTACAACAACTAATGAAAAACTGTTTTTT

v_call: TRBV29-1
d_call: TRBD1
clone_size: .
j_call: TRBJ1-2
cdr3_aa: CSAEMDRDYGYTF
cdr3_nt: TGCAGCGCCGAAATGGACAGGGACTATGGCTACACCTTC

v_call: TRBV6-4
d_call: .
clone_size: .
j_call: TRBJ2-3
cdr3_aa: CASRDFNTGALGTDTQYF
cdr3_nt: TGTGCCAGCAGAGATTTCAACACGGGGGCGTTGGGCACAGATACGCAGTATTTT

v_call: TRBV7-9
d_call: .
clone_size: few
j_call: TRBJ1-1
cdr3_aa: CASSLVGGGNTEAFF
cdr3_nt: TGTGCCAGCAGCTTAGTCGGGGGCGGGAACACTGAAGCTTTCTTT

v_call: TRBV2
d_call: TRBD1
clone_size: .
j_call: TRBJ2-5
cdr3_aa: CASRRDRYQETQYF
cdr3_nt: TGTGCCAGCAGGCGGGACAGGTACCAAGAGACCCAGTACTTC

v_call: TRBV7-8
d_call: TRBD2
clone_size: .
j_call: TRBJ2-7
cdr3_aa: CASSSQTSGRGLGSYEQYF
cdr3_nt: TGTGCCAGCAGCTCCCAGACTAGCGGGAGGGGACTTGGGTCCTACGAGCAGTACTTC

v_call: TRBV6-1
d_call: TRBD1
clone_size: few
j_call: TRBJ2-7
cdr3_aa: CASSRTGGIFEQYF
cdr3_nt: TGTGCCAGCAGTAGGACAGGGGGCATCTTCGAGCAGTACTTC

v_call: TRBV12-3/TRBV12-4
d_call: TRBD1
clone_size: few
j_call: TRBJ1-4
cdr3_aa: CASSLDRGTNEKLFF
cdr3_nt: TGTGCCAGCAGTTTGGACAGGGGCACTAATGAAAAACTGTTTTTT

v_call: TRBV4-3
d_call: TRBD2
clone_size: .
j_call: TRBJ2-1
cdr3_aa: CASSQTAGGSVEQFF
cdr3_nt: TGCGCCAGCAGCCAAACAGCGGGAGGATCGGTTGAGCAGTTCTTC

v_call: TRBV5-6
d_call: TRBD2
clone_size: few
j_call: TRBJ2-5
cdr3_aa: CASSSLGRAGQTQYF
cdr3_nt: TGTGCCAGCAGCTCCCTGGGGAGGGCCGGCCAGACCCAGTACTTC

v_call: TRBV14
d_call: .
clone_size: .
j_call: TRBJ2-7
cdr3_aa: CTSSQATYEQYF
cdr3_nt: TGTACCAGCAGCCAGGCGACCTACGAGCAGTACTTC

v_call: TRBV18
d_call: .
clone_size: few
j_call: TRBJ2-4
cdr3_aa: CASSPPIAKNIQYF
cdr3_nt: TGTGCCAGCTCACCACCGATAGCCAAAAACATTCAGTACTTC

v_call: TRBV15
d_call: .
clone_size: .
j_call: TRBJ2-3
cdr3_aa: CATSLRLYRADTQYF
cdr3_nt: TGTGCCACCAGCCTGAGACTTTACAGGGCAGATACGCAGTATTTT

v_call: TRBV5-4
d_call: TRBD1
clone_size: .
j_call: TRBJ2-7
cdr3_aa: CASSSPDRTIEQYF
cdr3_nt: TGTGCCAGCAGCTCACCGGACAGGACCATAGAGCAGTACTTC

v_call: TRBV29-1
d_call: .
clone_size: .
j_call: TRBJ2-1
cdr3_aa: CSVVMGRTYNEQFF
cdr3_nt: TGCAGCGTTGTGATGGGGCGGACCTACAATGAGCAGTTCTTC

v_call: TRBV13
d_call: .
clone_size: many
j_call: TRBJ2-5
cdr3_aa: CASSLALAETQYF
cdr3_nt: TGTGCCAGCAGCTTAGCGCTAGCAGAGACCCAGTACTTC

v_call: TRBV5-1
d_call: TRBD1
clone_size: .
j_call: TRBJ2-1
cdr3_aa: CASSHGQGSYNEQFF
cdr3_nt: TGCGCCAGCAGCCATGGACAGGGCTCCTACAATGAGCAGTTCTTC

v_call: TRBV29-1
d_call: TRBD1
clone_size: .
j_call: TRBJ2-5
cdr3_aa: CSVEVRTGGPRTYF
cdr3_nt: TGCAGCGTTGAGGTTCGGACAGGTGGGCCAAGGACGTACTTC

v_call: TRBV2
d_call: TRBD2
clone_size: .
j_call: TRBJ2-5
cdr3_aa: CASLQAGDRETQYF
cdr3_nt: TGTGCCAGCCTACAAGCGGGAGATCGGGAGACCCAGTACTTC

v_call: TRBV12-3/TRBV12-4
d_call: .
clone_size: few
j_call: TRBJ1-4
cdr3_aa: CASGYTSPPEKLFF
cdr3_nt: TGTGCCAGCGGATACACGTCTCCCCCTGAAAAACTGTTTTTT

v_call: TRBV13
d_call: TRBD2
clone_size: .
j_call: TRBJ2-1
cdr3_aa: CASGTRGNEQFF
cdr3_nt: TGTGCCAGTGGGACTAGGGGCAATGAGCAGTTCTTC

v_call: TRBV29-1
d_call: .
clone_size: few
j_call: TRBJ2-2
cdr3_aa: CSVYEQGAMFTGGLFF
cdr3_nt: TGCAGCGTCTACGAACAAGGGGCGATGTTCACCGGGGGGCTGTTTTTT

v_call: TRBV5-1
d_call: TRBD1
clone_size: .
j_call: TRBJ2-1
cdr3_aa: CASSPGTAESRDEQFF
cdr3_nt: TGCGCCAGCAGCCCAGGGACAGCCGAAAGCAGGGATGAGCAGTTCTTC

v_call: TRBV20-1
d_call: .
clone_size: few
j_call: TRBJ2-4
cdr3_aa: CSASPVLILAKNIQYF
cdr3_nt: TGCAGTGCTAGTCCGGTCCTCATCCTAGCCAAAAACATTCAGTACTTC

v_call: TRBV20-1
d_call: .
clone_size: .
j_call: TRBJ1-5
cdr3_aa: CSARDLDRRGTFLSNQPQHF
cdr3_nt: TGCAGTGCTAGAGATTTGGACAGACGCGGGACGTTCTTAAGCAATCAGCCCCAGCATTTT